This entry lists 5 T cell receptor beta chains sequenced from one sample in a study of OX40 agonist ivuxolimab in advanced cancers. Measured with immunoSEQ multiplex PCR; TCRdb has only the in-frame clones, and not every one. This table holds approximately 10,000 clones, 60% to 75% found once. The sequencing here drew on CD4+ or CD8+ T cells sorted from blood, taken in a trial of the OX40 agonist ivuxolimab. These receptors came from an adult with an advanced solid tumor such as melanoma, head and neck, liver or kidney cancer.

This clone showed up just a few times. The chain links TRBV9 to TRBJ2-2; the D gene could be TRBD1 or TRBD2 (5 bases each). The CDR3 loop spans 15 amino acids. Germline lookup yields CDR1 SGDLS and CDR2 YYNGEE. The germline V and J ends were trimmed by 4 bases and 7 bases, with 17 bases remaining between them. CDR3 nucleotides: TGTGCCAGCAGCCCCTCCGGGGCCCTGGGCGGGGAGCTGTTTTTT. Translating it yields CASSPSGALGGELFF.

The chain is built from TRBV7-6 and TRBJ2-3; D is possibly TRBD1 (5 bases). The germline V gene encodes CDR1 SGHVS and CDR2 FNYEAQ. V gave up 2 bases and J gave up 1 base, with 19 bases separating them. This CDR3 comprises 18 residues. The CDR3: CASSLRLGQGGGTDTQYF. The DNA for the CDR3 is TGTGCCAGCAGCTTAAGATTGGGGCAGGGTGGCGGCACAGATACGCAGTATTTT.

This clone was seen a single time. This chain joins TRBV5-1 and TRBJ1-1, with 7 nucleotides matching TRBD1. J was trimmed by 0 bases and V by 0 bases; bases with no gene match: 8. The CDR3 is 17 amino acids. Per germline, CDR1 SGHRS and CDR2 YFSETQ. CDR3 protein: CASSLEPGGNMNTEAFF. The CDR3 nucleotides read TGCGCCAGCAGCTTGGAGCCAGGGGGAAACATGAACACTGAAGCTTTCTTT.

This clone appeared once. The chain couples TRBV2 to TRBJ2-3; D perhaps matches TRBD1 (6 bases). This CDR3 comprises 16 residues. The ends were cut back, 2 bases at V and 5 bases at J, with 17 bases in the middle. The germline V gene has CDR1 SNHLY and CDR2 FYNNEI. The CDR3 DNA sequence: TGTGCCAGCAGTGAATCCCAGGGGTTCCGCAGAGATACGCAGTATTTT. Its protein is CASSESQGFRRDTQYF.

This clone occurred many times. J is TRBJ1-6 and V is TRBV7-6; tentatively, D is TRBD1 (6 bases). CDR1 and CDR2 from the germline V gene are SGHVS and FNYEAQ. The ends were cut back, 5 bases at V and 8 bases at J, with 13 bases in the middle. The CDR3 loop spans 14 amino acids. The CDR3 region is CASSPQDSYSPLHF. CDR3 nucleotide sequence: TGTGCCAGCAGCCCACAGGACAGCTATTCACCCCTCCACTTT. Variable domain in full (rest from reference TRBV7-6 and TRBJ1-6): GAGVSQSPRYKVTKRGQDVALRCDPISGHVSLYWYRQALGQGPEFLTYFNYEAQQDKSGLPNDRFSAERPEGSISTLTIQRTEQRDSAMYRCASSPQDSYSPLHFGNGTRLTVT.